This entry lists 6 T cell receptor beta chains sequenced from one sample in a study of blood T cell repertoires in COVID-19. Measured with immunoSEQ multiplex PCR; TCRdb has only the in-frame clones, and not every one. The profile shows fewer than 250,000 clones, roughly 80% of them singletons. Material: peripheral blood. The receptors stem from a woman of 80 years or more with COVID-19, enrolled during active disease.

The J gene is TRBJ2-7, the V gene TRBV6-2 or TRBV6-3; 9 bases agree with TRBD1. CDR3 size: 16 residues. In germline, CDR1 is MNHEY, CDR2 SVGEGT. Germline trimming cut 2 bases from V and 6 bases from J; bases unmatched to any gene: 11. The chain's CDR3 is CASSYPSGQGGLEQYF. The CDR3 bases are TGTGCCAGCAGTTACCCGTCGGGACAGGGCGGGCTCGAGCAGTACTTC.

To note about this clone: Other DNA sequences of this sample code for an identical CDR3. The V and J genes are TRBV5-1 and TRBJ1-1; no reliable D call. Germline V gives CDR1 SGHRS, CDR2 YFSETQ. This CDR3 has 14 residues. Trimming took off 0 bases at V and 1 base at J, with 7 bases between the two ends. In DNA, the CDR3 is TGCGCCAGCAGCTTGGTTCGGGGGAACACTGAAGCTTTCTTT. It is translated as CASSLVRGNTEAFF. Combining the CDR3 with reference TRBV5-1 and TRBJ1-1 gives the whole variable domain KAGVTQTPRYLIKTRGQQVTLSCSPISGHRSVSWYQQTPGQGLQFLFEYFSETQRNKGNFPGRFSGRQFSNSRSEMNVSTLELGDSALYLCASSLVRGNTEAFFGQGTRLTVV.

V and J are TRBV7-9 and TRBJ1-3; unclear D gene. The CDR3 runs 14 residues. CDR1 SEHNR and CDR2 FQNEAQ come from the germline V gene (reference sequence). The V end was cut by 4 bases, the J end by 4 bases, with 11 bases between. DNA for the CDR3: TGTGCCAGCAGCTCTTCCGGGTCCGGAAACACCATATATTTT. Protein sequence: CASSSSGSGNTIYF.

J is TRBJ1-5 and V is TRBV19, with D possibly matching TRBD1 (5 bases). This CDR3 has 15 amino acids. CDR1 is LNHDA, CDR2 SQIVND, per germline (reference sequence). V lost 7 bases and J 2 bases, leaving 15 bases between the germline ends. The CDR3 here is CASIGTGAGNQPQHF. For the CDR3, the DNA is TGTGCCAGTATAGGGACGGGAGCTGGCAATCAGCCCCAGCATTTT.

The rearrangement uses TRBV6-2 or TRBV6-3 and TRBJ1-2; D may be TRBD1 (6 bases). V lost 6 bases and J 5 bases, leaving 13 bases between the germline ends. The CDR3 is 13 amino acids. Germline V gene data show CDR1 as MNHEY and CDR2 as SVGEGT. CDR3 sequence: CASSLQGSYGYTF. The CDR3 coding sequence is TGTGCCAGCAGCTTACAGGGATCTTATGGCTACACCTTC.

This sequence joins TRBV20-1 and TRBJ2-1; D possibly corresponds to TRBD1 (6 bases). Trimming removed 3 bases from V and 6 bases from J, with 15 bases in between. There are 14 residues in the CDR3. Per the germline V gene, CDR1 is DFQATT and CDR2 is SNEGSKA (reference sequence). The CDR3 coding sequence is TGCAGTGCTAGTCTGGGTCTAGGGGGCAATGAGCAGTTCTTC. Protein sequence: CSASLGLGGNEQFF.